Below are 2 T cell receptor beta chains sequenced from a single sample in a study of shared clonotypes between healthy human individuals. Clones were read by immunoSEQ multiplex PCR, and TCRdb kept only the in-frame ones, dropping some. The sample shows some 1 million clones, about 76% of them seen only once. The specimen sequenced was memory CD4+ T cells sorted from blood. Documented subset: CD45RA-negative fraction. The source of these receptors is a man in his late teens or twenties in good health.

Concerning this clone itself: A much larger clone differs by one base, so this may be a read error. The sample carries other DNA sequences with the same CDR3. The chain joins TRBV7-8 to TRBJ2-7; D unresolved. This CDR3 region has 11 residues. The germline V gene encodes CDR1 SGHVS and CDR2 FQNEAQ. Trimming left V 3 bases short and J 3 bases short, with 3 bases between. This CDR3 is CASSLYYEQYF. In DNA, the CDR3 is TGTGCCAGCAGCTTGTACTACGAGCAGTACTTC.

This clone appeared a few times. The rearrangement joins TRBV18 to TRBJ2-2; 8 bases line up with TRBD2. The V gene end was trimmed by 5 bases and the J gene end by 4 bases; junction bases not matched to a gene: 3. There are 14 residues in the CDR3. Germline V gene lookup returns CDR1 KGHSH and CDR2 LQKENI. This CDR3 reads CASSWREVTGELFF. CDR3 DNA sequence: TGTGCCAGCTCATGGCGGGAGGTCACCGGGGAGCTGTTTTTT.